Listed below are T cell receptor beta chains from one sample, sequenced in a study of blood T cell repertoires in COVID-19. TCRdb's copy holds only in-frame clones and misses some; the assay was immunoSEQ multiplex PCR. The repertoire holds 130,000 or so clones, with 85% as singletons. The specimen sequenced was peripheral blood. All receptors derive from a human donor in a cohort sampled during active COVID-19. Each CDR3 is given with its conserved first and last residue. The D gene is left open where the match is weak. Some rows have no size entry. The others give once, few or many, or a class for an expanded clone.

>TRBJ2-3|TRBD2|21|TRBV6-2/TRBV6-3|.
CASSYSIGGGAKSGRRDTQYF
TGTGCCAGCAGTTACTCGATCGGGGGGGGTGCAAAGAGCGGGAGAAGAGATACGCAGTATTTT
>TRBJ1-1|.|11|TRBV9|.
CASSGRGGAFF
TGTGCCAGCAGCGGAAGAGGGGGAGCTTTCTTT
>TRBJ2-3|.|15|TRBV19|.
CASSITGISTDTQYF
TGTGCCAGTAGTATCACAGGGATCAGCACAGATACGCAGTATTTT
>TRBJ2-3|TRBD1|14|TRBV7-3|.
CASSSTGGSDTQYF
TGTGCCAGCAGCTCGACAGGGGGGTCAGATACGCAGTATTTT
>TRBJ2-7|.|12|TRBV6-5|.
CASSQGYYEQYF
TGTGCCAGCAGTCAGGGTTACTACGAGCAGTACTTC
>TRBJ1-1|.|13|TRBV6-6|.
CASSRDSYTEAFF
TGTGCCAGCAGCCGAGACAGCTACACTGAAGCTTTCTTT
>TRBJ2-7|.|12|TRBV7-9|.
CASNTGGYEQYF
TGTGCCAGCAACACAGGCGGCTACGAGCAGTACTTC
>TRBJ2-1|TRBD2|15|TRBV11-2|.
CASSLGTSGRNEQFF
TGTGCCAGCAGCTTAGGGACTAGCGGGAGGAATGAGCAGTTCTTC
>TRBJ1-6|.|15|TRBV28|.
CASSLYISYNSPLHF
TGTGCCAGCAGTTTATATATCTCCTATAATTCACCCCTCCACTTT
>TRBJ1-5|.|16|TRBV5-6|once
CASSLGAAASNQPQHF
TGTGCCAGCAGCTTGGGTGCGGCAGCTAGCAATCAGCCCCAGCATTTT
>TRBJ2-1|TRBD2|13|TRBV6-6|.
CASSRTSGHEQFF
TGTGCCAGCAGTCGAACTAGCGGTCATGAGCAGTTCTTC
>TRBJ1-1|TRBD1|17|TRBV7-2|.
CASSRDRGRLRDTEAFF
TGTGCCAGCAGCAGGGACAGGGGCCGGTTAAGGGACACTGAAGCTTTCTTT
>TRBJ1-2|.|15|TRBV7-9|.
CASSLGADLRDGYTF
TGTGCCAGCAGCTTAGGCGCGGATCTCAGGGATGGCTACACCTTC
>TRBJ1-2|.|12|TRBV13|.
CASSLNVVGYTF
TGTGCCAGCAGCTTAAATGTAGTGGGCTACACCTTC
>TRBJ1-1|.|14|TRBV3-1/TRBV3-2|few
CASSQRLRGGEAFF
TGTGCCAGCAGCCAACGGCTTCGGGGAGGAGAAGCTTTCTTT
>TRBJ1-1|.|13|TRBV6-1|.
CASSETEGTEAFF
TGTGCCAGCAGTGAAACGGAGGGCACTGAAGCTTTCTTT
>TRBJ1-2|.|16|TRBV25-1|.
CASSAWAEVPNYGYTF
TGTGCCAGCAGTGCATGGGCGGAGGTCCCTAACTATGGCTACACCTTC
>TRBJ1-5|.|12|TRBV27|.
CASGPSGQPQHF
TGTGCCAGCGGCCCTAGTGGGCAGCCCCAGCATTTT
>TRBJ2-7|TRBD1|15|TRBV5-6|.
CASSLPGQGSYEQYF
TGTGCCAGCAGCTTGCCTGGACAGGGATCCTACGAGCAGTACTTC
>TRBJ1-1|TRBD1|16|TRBV12-5|.
CASGETGMVSDTEAFF
TGTGCTAGTGGTGAGACAGGGATGGTCTCCGATACTGAAGCTTTCTTT
>TRBJ2-1|TRBD1|15|TRBV14|.
CASSPVGQGYNEQFF
TGTGCCAGCAGTCCCGTGGGACAGGGGTACAATGAGCAGTTCTTC
>TRBJ2-1|TRBD2|16|TRBV5-1|.
CASSTSGRASYNEQFF
TGCGCCAGCAGCACTAGCGGGAGAGCGTCCTACAATGAGCAGTTCTTC
>TRBJ1-2|.|17|TRBV4-2|.
CASSQDGRVRDTYGYTF
TGTGCCAGCAGCCAAGATGGCCGGGTTCGGGACACCTATGGCTACACCTTC
>TRBJ1-1|TRBD1|15|TRBV5-4|.
CASSPGTGRNTEAFF
TGTGCCAGCAGCCCCGGGACAGGGAGGAACACTGAAGCTTTCTTT
>TRBJ1-2|TRBD1|14|TRBV30|.
CAWSRDRGGDGYTF
TGTGCCTGGAGTCGGGACAGGGGGGGTGATGGCTACACCTTC
>TRBJ2-2|TRBD2|15|TRBV5-6|few
CASSEAGGSTGELFF
TGTGCCAGCAGCGAAGCGGGAGGTTCGACCGGGGAGCTGTTTTTT
>TRBJ2-3|.|14|TRBV18|.
CASSPTGHPDTQYF
TGTGCCAGCTCACCAACGGGTCACCCAGATACGCAGTATTTT
>TRBJ1-5|TRBD1|15|TRBV7-2|.
CASSSKGQGNQPQHF
TGTGCCAGCAGTTCCAAAGGACAGGGCAATCAGCCCCAGCATTTT